Below, 10 T cell receptor beta chains from the same sample are listed, as sequenced in a study of blood T cell repertoires in COVID-19. This table comes from immunoSEQ multiplex PCR, and its TCRdb copy is limited to in-frame clones, with some not included. The sample lists 99,000 or so clones; 80% to 90% were seen once. Sequencing was carried out using peripheral blood. These TCRs come from a man between 60 and 75 years old with acute or convalescent COVID-19.

In the case of this clone: This same CDR3 is encoded by further DNA sequences in the sample. J is TRBJ1-1 and V is TRBV27; the match to TRBD1 covers 7 bases. CDR3 length: 14 amino acids. Germline V gene lookup returns CDR1 MNHEY and CDR2 SMNVEV (reference sequence). V shed 2 bases and J 1 base; nucleotides not matched to a gene: 1. CDR3 residues: CASSLHRGNTEAFF. In DNA, the CDR3 is TGTGCCAGCAGTTTACACAGGGGGAACACTGAAGCTTTCTTT.

Written as DNA, the CDR3 is TGTGCCAGCAGCTTAGGGACATCTGGAAACACCATATATTTT. It encodes CASSLGTSGNTIYF. The chain links TRBV7-2 to TRBJ1-3; D may be TRBD1 (5 bases). V was trimmed by 1 base and J by 1 base, leaving 5 bases between them. The CDR3 length is 14 residues. The germline V gene has CDR1 SGHTA and CDR2 FQGNSA.

The chain carries TRBV14 and TRBJ2-2; possible D gene TRBD2, 5 bases. V lost 3 bases, J lost 4 bases, and 6 bases lay in between. Germline V CDR1 and CDR2: SGHDN, FVKESK. This CDR3 is 13 amino acids long. The CDR3 loop is CASSQDFTGELFF. The CDR3 DNA follows: TGTGCCAGCAGCCAGGACTTCACCGGGGAGCTGTTTTTT. The variable domain in full, completed from reference TRBV14 and TRBJ2-2, reads EAGVTQFPSHSVIEKGQTVTLRCDPISGHDNLYWYRRVMGKEIKFLLHFVKESKQDESGMPNNRFLAERTGGTYSTLKVQPAELEDSGVYFCASSQDFTGELFFGEGSRLTVL.

This chain joins TRBV7-3 and TRBJ2-1; 14 nucleotides line up with TRBD2. This CDR3 contains 17 residues. Unmatched junction bases numbered 6, after V lost 0 bases and J lost 8 bases. CDR1 is SGHTA, CDR2 FQGTGA, per germline. The CDR3 sequence: CASSLTPGGLAGDEQFF. The CDR3, as DNA: TGTGCCAGCAGCTTAACGCCCGGGGGACTAGCGGGAGATGAGCAGTTCTTC.

The chain carries TRBV9 and TRBJ1-1; 7 nucleotides match TRBD1. V trimming: 0 bases; J trimming: 8 bases; junction bases outside the gene matches: 7. Per germline, CDR1 SGDLS and CDR2 YYNGEE. The CDR3 runs 14 residues. The CDR3 DNA reads as TGTGCCAGCAGCGTAGCCCTGGACAGGCGGGAAGCTTTCTTT. The encoded protein is CASSVALDRREAFF.

This clone was seen a single time. The chain uses TRBV28 and TRBJ1-5; 9 bases agree with TRBD1. This CDR3 has 15 residues. Germline V gives CDR1 MDHEN, CDR2 SYDVKM. The J segment lost 4 bases and the V segment lost 6 bases, leaving 7 bases of the junction unmatched. This CDR3 reads CASRAPGQGNQPQHF. The CDR3 DNA follows: TGTGCCAGCAGGGCACCGGGACAGGGAAATCAGCCCCAGCATTTT.

The chain combines TRBV6-1 with TRBJ1-4, with 11 bases matching TRBD1. J lost 8 bases, V lost 2 bases, and 7 bases had no gene match. The germline gives CDR1 MNHNS, CDR2 SASEGT. There are 16 residues in the CDR3. The CDR3 DNA reads as TGTGCCAGCAGTGAACCCGGACAGGGGGCGCGGGAAAAACTGTTTTTT. Its protein is CASSEPGQGAREKLFF.

The table lists this clone with a few counts. This chain uses TRBV28 with TRBJ1-5; possibly TRBD1 for D (5 bases). CDR3 length: 16 residues. Germline lookup yields CDR1 MDHEN and CDR2 SYDVKM. The V end was cut by 9 bases, the J end by 2 bases, with 20 bases between. The CDR3: CASTLWTQDRNQPQHF. The DNA of the CDR3 is TGTGCCAGTACTCTCTGGACACAAGATCGCAATCAGCCCCAGCATTTT.

The rearrangement links TRBV7-3 to TRBJ2-2, with 8 bases fitting TRBD2. The CDR3 extends over 16 amino acids. Germline CDR1 reads SGHTA; CDR2 reads FQGTGA. V shed 5 bases and J 8 bases; nucleotides not matched to a gene: 13. CDR3 coding DNA: TGTGCCAGCAGCCCTGGGACTAGTCTAAAGGCTGGGGAGCTGTTTTTT. Its protein product is CASSPGTSLKAGELFF.

The rearrangement uses TRBV3-1 (or the pseudogene TRBV3-2) and TRBJ2-7; D gene uncertain. Between the trimmed V and J ends, which lost 1 base and 4 bases, there was a span of 11 bases. CDR1 and CDR2 from the germline V gene are LGHDT and YNNKEL (reference sequence). The CDR3 contains 14 residues. This chain's CDR3 is CASSQGASEYEQYF. CDR3 nucleotide sequence: TGTGCCAGCAGCCAAGGAGCTAGTGAGTACGAGCAGTACTTC.